These T cell receptor beta chains were read from a single sample in a study of T cells after yellow fever vaccination. TCRdb analysed the 5' RACE reads with MiXCR anew, one entry per CDR3 protein. Of around 250,000 distinct CDR3 sequences in the sample, about 5% were seen once. Sample: CD4+ T cells sorted from PBMCs, taken on the day of the yellow fever booster vaccination. These receptors all stem from a man aged 18-30 years who received the YFV17D yellow fever vaccine. The CDR3 runs from the conserved cysteine through the conserved F or W. D genes are given only for firm matches.

CDR3: CASSPRQVRSGNTIYF
V: TRBV7-2
D: .

CDR3: CASSLGGQQETQYF
V: TRBV5-1
D: TRBD1

CDR3: CASSLTGKFPLHF
V: TRBV6-2/TRBV6-3
D: .

CDR3: CASRTVGDYGYTF
V: TRBV6-5
D: .

CDR3: CASTPTPPGSTYEQYF
V: TRBV21-1
D: .

CDR3: CASSSARMGALTYEQYF
V: TRBV7-2
D: .

CDR3: CASSLSDREQETQYF
V: TRBV4-1
D: TRBD1

CDR3: CASNQAGAYTDTQYF
V: TRBV2
D: TRBD2

CDR3: CASSLASGTGRDEQYF
V: TRBV7-8
D: .

CDR3: CASQGWDRGPPGGDYGYTF
V: TRBV27
D: TRBD1